This T cell receptor (beta chain) was identified during a study of cytomegalovirus exposure and HLA in healthy donors. Study results and limitations: The study had only CMV serostatus as immune exposure information. Relative to the approximately 680-donor mean, N-insertions were reportedly fewer in an Asian-associated ancestry cluster in a later analysis.

The PCR made use of 60 Vbeta and 13 Jbeta primers. Some clones are missing from TCRdb's copy, which holds only in-frame ones; the method was immunoSEQ multiplex PCR. The sample holds under 150,000 clones, about 80% seen once. Deletions cut 8 bases from V and 2 bases from J, with 8 bases between. The CDR3 runs to 12 residues. The germline V gene has CDR1 WNHNN and CDR2 SYGVQD (reference sequence). As for this clone: Its antigen is unknown.

The TCR sequence derives from a man aged 18 to 30 in good health and CMV-seronegative. Sequencing input: PBMCs. The chain combines TRBV10-1 with TRBJ2-3; D unresolved. The CDR3 nucleotides read TGCGCCAGCCGTGGCGCCACAGATACGCAGTATTTT. Translation gives CASRGATDTQYF.